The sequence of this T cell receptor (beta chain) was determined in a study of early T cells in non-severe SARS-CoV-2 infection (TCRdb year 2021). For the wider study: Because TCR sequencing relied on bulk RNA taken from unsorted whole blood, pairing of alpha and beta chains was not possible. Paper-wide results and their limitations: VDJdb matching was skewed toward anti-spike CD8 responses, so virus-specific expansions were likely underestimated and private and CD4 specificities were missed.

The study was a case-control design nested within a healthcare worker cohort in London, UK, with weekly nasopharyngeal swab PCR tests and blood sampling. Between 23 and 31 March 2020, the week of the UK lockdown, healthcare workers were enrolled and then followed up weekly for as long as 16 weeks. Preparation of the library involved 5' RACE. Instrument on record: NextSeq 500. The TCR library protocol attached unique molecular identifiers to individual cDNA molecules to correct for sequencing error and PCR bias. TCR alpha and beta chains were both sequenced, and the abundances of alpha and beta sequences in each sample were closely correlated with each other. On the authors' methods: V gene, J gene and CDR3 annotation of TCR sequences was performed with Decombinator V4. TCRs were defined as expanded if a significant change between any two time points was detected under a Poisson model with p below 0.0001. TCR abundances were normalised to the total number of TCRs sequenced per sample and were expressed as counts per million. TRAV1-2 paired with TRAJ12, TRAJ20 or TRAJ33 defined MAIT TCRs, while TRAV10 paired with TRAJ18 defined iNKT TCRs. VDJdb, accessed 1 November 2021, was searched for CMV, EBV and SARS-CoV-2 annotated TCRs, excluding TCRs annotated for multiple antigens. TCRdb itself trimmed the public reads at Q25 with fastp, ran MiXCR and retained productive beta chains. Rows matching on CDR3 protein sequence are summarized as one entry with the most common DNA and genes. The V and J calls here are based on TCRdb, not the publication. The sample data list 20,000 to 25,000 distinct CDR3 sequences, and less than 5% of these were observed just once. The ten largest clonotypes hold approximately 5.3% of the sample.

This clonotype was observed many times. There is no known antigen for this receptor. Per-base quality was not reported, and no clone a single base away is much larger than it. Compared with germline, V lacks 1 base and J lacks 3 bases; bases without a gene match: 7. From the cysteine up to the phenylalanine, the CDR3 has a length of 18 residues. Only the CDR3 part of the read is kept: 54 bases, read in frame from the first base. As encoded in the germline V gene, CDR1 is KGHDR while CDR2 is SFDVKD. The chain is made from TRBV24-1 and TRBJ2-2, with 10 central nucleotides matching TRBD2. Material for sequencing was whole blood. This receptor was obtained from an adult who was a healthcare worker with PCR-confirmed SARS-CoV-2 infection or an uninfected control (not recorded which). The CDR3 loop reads CATSDFTASGSYTGELFF. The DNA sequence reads TGTGCCACCAGTGATTTCACCGCTAGCGGGAGTTACACCGGGGAGCTGTTTTTT.